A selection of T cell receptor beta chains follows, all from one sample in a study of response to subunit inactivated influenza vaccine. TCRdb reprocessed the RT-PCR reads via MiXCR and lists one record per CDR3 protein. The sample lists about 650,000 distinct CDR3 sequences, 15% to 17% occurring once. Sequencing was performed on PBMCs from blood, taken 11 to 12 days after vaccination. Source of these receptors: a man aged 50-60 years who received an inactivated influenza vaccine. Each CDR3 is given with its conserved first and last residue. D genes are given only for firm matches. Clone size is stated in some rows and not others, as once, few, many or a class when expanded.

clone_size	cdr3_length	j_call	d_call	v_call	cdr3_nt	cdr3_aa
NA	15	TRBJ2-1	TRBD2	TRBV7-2	TGTGCCAGCAGCTTAGGAGCGGGAGCCTACAATGAGCAGTTCTTC	CASSLGAGAYNEQFF
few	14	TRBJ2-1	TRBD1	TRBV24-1	TGTGCCACCACCGGGACAGGGCAATCCAATGAGCAGTTCTTC	CATTGTGQSNEQFF
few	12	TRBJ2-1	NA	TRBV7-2	TGTGCCAGCAGCCTTCGGTGGGGGGAGCAGTTCTTC	CASSLRWGEQFF
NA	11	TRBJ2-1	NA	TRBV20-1	TGCAGTGCTAGCCCTTTATTTGAGCAGTTCTTC	CSASPLFEQFF
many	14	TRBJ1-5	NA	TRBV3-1	TGTGCCAGCAGCCAAGTGGGGTCCAATCAGCCCCAGCATTTT	CASSQVGSNQPQHF
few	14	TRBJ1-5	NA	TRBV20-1	TGCAGTGCCCCCAAGGACGAAGGTAATCAGCCCCAGCATTTT	CSAPKDEGNQPQHF
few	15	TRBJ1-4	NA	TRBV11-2	TGTGCCAGCAGCGGCTACACAGCAACTAATGAAAAACTGTTTTTT	CASSGYTATNEKLFF
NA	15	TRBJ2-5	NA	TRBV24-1	TGTGCCACCAGTGATTTTGGTACAGCCAGAGAGACCCAGTACTTC	CATSDFGTARETQYF
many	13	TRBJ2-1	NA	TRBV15	TGTGCCACCAGCTCACAGGGTAACTATGAGCAGTTCTTC	CATSSQGNYEQFF
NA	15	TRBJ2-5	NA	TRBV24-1	TGTGCCACCAGTGATTCGGTGGGGTTCCAAGAGACCCAGTACTTC	CATSDSVGFQETQYF
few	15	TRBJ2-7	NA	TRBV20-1	TGCAGTGCTAGAGACAAAAGGCACAGCTCCTACGAGCAGTACTTC	CSARDKRHSSYEQYF
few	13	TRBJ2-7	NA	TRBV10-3	TGTGCCATCAGTGACCTTGGTATCCACGAGCAGTACTTC	CAISDLGIHEQYF
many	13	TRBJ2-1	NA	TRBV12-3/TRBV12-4	TGTGCCAGCAGTTTATATGGGGAGAATGAGCAGTTCTTC	CASSLYGENEQFF
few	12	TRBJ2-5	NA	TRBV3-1	TGTGCCAGCAGCCAGGTAGCGGAGACCCAGTACTTC	CASSQVAETQYF
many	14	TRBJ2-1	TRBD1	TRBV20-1	TGCAGTGCCCCTAGACAGGGAAGGGTGAATGAGCAGTTCTTC	CSAPRQGRVNEQFF
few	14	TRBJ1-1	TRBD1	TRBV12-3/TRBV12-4	TGTGCCAGCAGCAAGACAGGGTTGGAGACTGAAGCTTTCTTT	CASSKTGLETEAFF
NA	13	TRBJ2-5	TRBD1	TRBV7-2	TGTGCCAGCAGCCATGGACAGGAAGAGACCCAGTACTTC	CASSHGQEETQYF